The sequence of this T cell receptor beta chain was determined in a study of CD8 T cells in ankylosing spondylitis. TCRdb called the 5' RACE reads again in MiXCR, with one record for every CDR3 protein. This sample yields approximately 110,000 distinct CDR3 sequences, of which 24% are seen a single time; 12% belongs to the top ten. Germline V CDR1 and CDR2: DFQATT, SNEGSKA (reference sequence). This CDR3 has 14 residues. V lost 6 bases, J lost 2 bases, and 8 bases stayed unmatched. Sequenced sample: synovial fluid, either unsorted or a sorted T cell fraction (not recorded which). V usage is TRBV20-1 and J usage is TRBJ2-3; 7 nucleotides line up with TRBD2. This clonotype originated in a male donor with ankylosing spondylitis. For the CDR3, the DNA is TGCAGTGCCCCTAGCGGTTTATTCACAGATACGCAGTATTTT. Protein product: CSAPSGLFTDTQYF.